The T cell receptor (beta chain) under discussion was sequenced for a study of OX40 agonist ivuxolimab in advanced cancers. Whole-study context: Those enrolled were 80% to 85% male, with a mean age of about 60 years and ages from about 20 to 79.

The CDR3 is made up of 14 amino acids. CDR1 is SGHRS and CDR2 is YFSETQ in the germline V gene. Trimming shortened V by 0 bases and J by 2 bases, and 9 bases separated the two germline ends. Regarding the study as a whole: There was clonal expansion of CD4+ and CD8+ blood T cells by week 6 at 0.1 to 3.0 mg/kg.

Libraries were prepared by immunoSEQ multiplex PCR; TCRdb keeps only in-frame clonotypes and omits some of them. Of some 74,000 clones in the sample, 90% were seen once. As for this clone: Its antigen is as yet unknown.

The chain couples TRBV5-1 to TRBJ2-7, with a weak D call TRBD2 (5 bases). Sample: CD4+ or CD8+ T cells sorted from blood, taken in a trial of the OX40 agonist ivuxolimab. The sequence came from an adult with an advanced solid tumor such as melanoma, head and neck, liver or kidney cancer. CDR3 region: CASSLAGSPYEQYF. CDR3 sequence (DNA): TGCGCCAGCAGCTTGGCGGGATCCCCCTACGAGCAGTACTTC.